Listed here are 10 T cell receptor beta chains from one sample, sequenced in a study of T cell changes during pregnancy in multiple sclerosis. Measured with immunoSEQ multiplex PCR; TCRdb has only the in-frame clones, and not every one. The table has around 36,000 clones, more than 85% seen once. The starting material was CD8+ T cells from peripheral blood mononuclear cells, obtained in the first trimester of pregnancy. The receptor set was obtained from a female donor with multiple sclerosis, enrolled in a pregnancy study.

This chain connects TRBV6-5 to TRBJ2-7; tentatively, D is TRBD1 (6 bases). The CDR3 spans 14 residues. Germline values: CDR1 MNHEY, CDR2 SVGAGI. Trimming removed 0 bases at V and 3 bases at J, with 9 bases between. The CDR3 coding sequence is TGTGCCAGCAGTTACTCAGGGGGATACTACGAGCAGTACTTC. It yields the protein CASSYSGGYYEQYF.

The chain joins TRBV6-5 to TRBJ1-2, with D perhaps matching TRBD1 (5 bases). The CDR3 length is 12 residues. V lost 10 bases to trimming and J lost 4 bases, with 13 bases between them. Germline CDR1 is MNHEY and CDR2 is SVGAGI. CDR3 sequence reads: CAIGGGSYGYTF. CDR3 bases: TGTGCCATCGGGGGGGGGTCCTATGGCTACACCTTC.

The gene calls are TRBV4-1 and TRBJ2-2; a weak D match, TRBD2 (5 bases). The germline V gene has CDR1 MGHRA and CDR2 YSYEKL. The CDR3 has 14 amino acids. V was clipped by 4 bases and J by 5 bases, with 11 bases between them. The CDR3 here is CASSPSGGTGELFF. The CDR3 DNA follows: TGCGCCAGCAGCCCCTCCGGCGGGACCGGGGAGCTGTTTTTT.

The rearrangement joins TRBV5-6 to TRBJ1-2, with D maybe TRBD1 (6 bases). The CDR3 has 15 amino acids. Between the trimmed V and J ends, which lost 4 bases and 2 bases, there was a span of 15 bases. CDR1 and CDR2 from the germline V gene are SGHDT and YYEEEE. The CDR3 sequence is CASSEQGVANYGYTF. As DNA, the CDR3 is TGTGCCAGCAGCGAACAGGGAGTCGCCAACTATGGCTACACCTTC.

The rearrangement links TRBV2 to TRBJ1-1; D uncertain. CDR3 length equals 16 residues. Trimming pared 5 bases from V and 0 bases from J, leaving 16 bases between. Germline values: CDR1 SNHLY, CDR2 FYNNEI. The CDR3 protein is CASSPDNILLNTEAFF. CDR3 coding DNA: TGTGCCAGCAGTCCCGACAATATTCTTTTGAACACTGAAGCTTTCTTT.

This clone appeared a single time. Here the CDR3 DNA reads TGTGCCAGCAGCCGGACAGATTATAATTCACCCCTCCACTTT. Amino acids: CASSRTDYNSPLHF. This chain uses TRBV5-6 with TRBJ1-6, with D maybe TRBD1 (6 bases). Between the trimmed V and J ends, which lost 4 bases and 4 bases, there was a span of 9 bases. There are 14 residues in the CDR3. CDR1 and CDR2 from the germline V gene are SGHDT and YYEEEE.

As DNA, the CDR3 is TGTGCCAGTAGTATCGAACGAGCCGCCCAATTCTACGAGCAGTACTTC. It yields the protein CASSIERAAQFYEQYF. This rearrangement joins TRBV19 to TRBJ2-7, with unresolved D. The CDR3 spans 16 residues. Germline CDR1 is LNHDA and CDR2 is SQIVND (reference sequence). V shed 3 bases and J shed 3 bases, with 18 bases lying between them.

The V call is TRBV30, the J call TRBJ1-5; no firm D call. CDR3 length: 13 amino acids. Germline V gene lookup returns CDR1 GTSNPN and CDR2 SVGIG (reference sequence). Trimming removed 5 bases from V and 1 base from J, with 9 bases in between. The CDR3, as DNA: TGTGCCTGGGGACTAGGGAGCAATCAGCCCCAGCATTTT. Translation: CAWGLGSNQPQHF.

In this sample, this clone turned up once. The chain is built from TRBV5-1 and TRBJ2-7; 7 positions agree with TRBD1. V gave up 0 bases and J gave up 0 bases; unmatched junction bases: 3. In germline, CDR1 is SGHRS, CDR2 YFSETQ. The length of the CDR3 is 15 residues. CDR3 nucleotide sequence: TGCGCCAGCAGCTTGGGGTGGGACAGCTCCTACGAGCAGTACTTC. This codes for CASSLGWDSSYEQYF.

This clone was seen once. The rearrangement joins TRBV6-5 to TRBJ1-1; D unclear. V was shortened by 0 bases and J by 2 bases, with 7 bases between the two germline ends. The CDR3 loop spans 14 amino acids. CDR1 MNHEY and CDR2 SVGAGI come from the germline V gene. This CDR3 reads CASSYSGSNTEAFF. CDR3 bases: TGTGCCAGCAGTTACTCTGGGAGTAACACTGAAGCTTTCTTT.